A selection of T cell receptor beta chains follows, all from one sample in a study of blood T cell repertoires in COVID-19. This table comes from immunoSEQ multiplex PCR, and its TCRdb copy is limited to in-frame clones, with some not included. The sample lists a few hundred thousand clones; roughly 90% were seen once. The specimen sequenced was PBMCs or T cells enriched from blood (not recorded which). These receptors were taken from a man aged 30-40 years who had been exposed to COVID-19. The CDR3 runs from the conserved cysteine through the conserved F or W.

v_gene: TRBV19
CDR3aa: CASSMDNGGGKTQHF

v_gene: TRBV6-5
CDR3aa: CASNPGPQPTGEQYF

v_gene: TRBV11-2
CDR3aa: CASSLEFRVSGNTIYF

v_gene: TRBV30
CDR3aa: CAWKQGLGNQPQHF

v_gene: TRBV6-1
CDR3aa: CASSEGAFRDNQPQHF

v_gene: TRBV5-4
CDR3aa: CASSLGQGIETQYF

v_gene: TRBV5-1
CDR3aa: CASSSITGARGYTF

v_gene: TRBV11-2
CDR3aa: CASSFQRQGEAFF

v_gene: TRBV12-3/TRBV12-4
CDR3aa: CASRSGGGTEAFF

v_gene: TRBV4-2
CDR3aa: CASSHGRGNYGYTF

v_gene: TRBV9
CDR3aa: CASSVNRGREYGELFF

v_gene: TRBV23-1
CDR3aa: CASTHRTGMGEKLFF

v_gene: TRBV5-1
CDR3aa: CASSSWAPAETQYF

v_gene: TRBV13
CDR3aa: CASSGSGAGYEQYF

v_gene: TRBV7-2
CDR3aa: CASSLPSSGGRNEQFF

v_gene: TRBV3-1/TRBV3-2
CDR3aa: CASSRTRDRVDTDTQYF

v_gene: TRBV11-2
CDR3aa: CASSRSPRTGWETQYF

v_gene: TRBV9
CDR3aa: CASSVEATGTTDTQYF

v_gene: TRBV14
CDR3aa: CASSQYFQDTQYF

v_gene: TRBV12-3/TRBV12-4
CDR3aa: CASSWGGQPQHF

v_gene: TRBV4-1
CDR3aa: CASSQELGGSLETYEQYF

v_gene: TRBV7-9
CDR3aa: CASSLGGDTEAFF

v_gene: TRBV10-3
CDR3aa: CAIRGDRAGAFF

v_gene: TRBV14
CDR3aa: CASSQAKGQGVVAEQYF

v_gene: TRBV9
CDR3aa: CASSVWDTHTGELFF

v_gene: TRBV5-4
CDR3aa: CASRITGENSPLHF

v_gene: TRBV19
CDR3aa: CASSIGRAQRGVYGYTF

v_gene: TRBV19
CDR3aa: CATSGQGNQPQHF

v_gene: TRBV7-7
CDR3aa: CASSLGTVRNSPLHF